This T cell receptor (beta chain) was recovered during a study of CD8 T cells in Susac syndrome. Random hexamers were used to reverse transcribe an amount of roughly 0.45 to 1 ug RNA. Amplification of TCR beta CDR3 spanned 54 Vbeta and 13 Jbeta via immunoSEQ multiplex PCR. TCRdb re-derived calls from the immunoSEQ multiplex PCR reads in MiXCR, one entry per CDR3 protein. The sample comprises some 300,000 distinct CDR3 sequences, about 82% of which are singletons, and approximately 0.2% rests with the top ten. This clonotype was found once. High-throughput TCR beta sequencing covered peripheral CD8+ and CD4+ T cells. Negative isolation yielded the CD8+ and CD4+ T cells, while FACS enriched the TEMRA cells. With 5 bases removed from V and 6 bases from J, the gap between germline ends came to 8 bases. The V gene's germline CDR1 is MNHEY and CDR2 SMNVEV (reference sequence). The CDR3 has 12 residues.

This receptor was taken from a human donor with multiple sclerosis. The rearrangement joins TRBV27 to TRBJ2-1; D ambiguous. The sequenced material came from CD8+ T cells from PBMCs. CDR3 region: CASSQIGNEQFF. The CDR3 DNA follows: TGTGCCAGCAGTCAGATCGGCAATGAGCAGTTCTTC.